The T cell receptor (beta chain) described here comes from a study of Ad26.COV2.S vaccination and SARS-CoV-2 variants. Study information: Each vaccinee took Ad26.COV2.S intramuscularly, once or twice 56 days apart.

With 7 bases removed from V and 0 bases from J, the gap between germline ends came to 12 bases. Germline assignment: CDR1 MNHEY and CDR2 SVGAGI. The CDR3 loop spans 14 amino acids. Turning to this clone: Its antigen remains unknown.

Study conclusions and caveats: Compared with placebo recipients, vaccine recipients had higher spike-specific TCR breadth.

Only in-frame clones appear in the TCRdb table, and some are missing; sequencing was by immunoSEQ multiplex PCR. The sample lists around 300,000 clones, about 88% occurring once. Treatment noted: about 20 received Ad26.COV2.S at low or high dose, single or two shots; about 5 received placebo; per-sample allocation not given. The investigators took samples on day 63 after the first vaccine or placebo injection. The TCR sequence derives from a person between 18 and 65 years old who received the Ad26.COV2.S COVID-19 vaccine or a placebo. V and J are TRBV6-5 and TRBJ1-1; D unclear. Sequences were derived from peripheral blood, sampled in a trial of Ad26.COV2.S vaccine versus placebo. CDR3 amino acids: CASTESEMNTEAFF. DNA for the CDR3: TGTGCCAGCACCGAAAGCGAGATGAACACTGAAGCTTTCTTT.